This is a list of T cell receptor beta chains from one sample in a study of blood T cell repertoires in COVID-19. The method was immunoSEQ multiplex PCR; TCRdb's version includes in-frame clones alone and lacks a portion of them. Of fewer than 400,000 clones listed, 75% to 90% are singletons. Sequenced input: PBMCs or T cells enriched from blood (not recorded which). Receptors were obtained from a man aged 25-45 years who had recovered from COVID-19. CDR3s include the opening cysteine and the closing phenylalanine or tryptophan. The D gene is left open where the match is weak. Clone size, where shown, is once, few, many, or a class for clones that have expanded.

length | size | J | D | V | DNA | CDR3
19 | - | TRBJ2-1 | TRBD2 | TRBV6-1 | TGTGCCAGCAGTGTAAGACTAGCGGGGGCGATGAGCTCCTACAATGAGCAGTTCTTC | CASSVRLAGAMSSYNEQFF
12 | - | TRBJ2-5 | TRBD1 | TRBV10-2 | TGCGCCACACAACAGGGGGGAGAGACCCAGTACTTC | CATQQGGETQYF
16 | - | TRBJ1-6 | TRBD1 | TRBV10-3 | TGTGCCATCAGTAAACAGGGGCCGAGAGATAATTCACCCCTCCACTTT | CAISKQGPRDNSPLHF
14 | once | TRBJ2-7 | - | TRBV11-2 | TGTGCCAGCAGGCTGGGCCAGGGGAGCGCCGAGCAGTACTTC | CASRLGQGSAEQYF
12 | once | TRBJ2-7 | TRBD1 | TRBV28 | TGTGCCAGCAGTTCAGGGGGTCGGGAGCAGTACTTC | CASSSGGREQYF
16 | - | TRBJ2-1 | - | TRBV5-6 | TGTGCCAGCAGCTTGGCCGGCGGAATCTCCTACAATGAGCAGTTCTTC | CASSLAGGISYNEQFF
13 | - | TRBJ2-7 | - | TRBV6-5 | TGTGCCAGCAGTTACTCCCAAGAGTACGAGCAGTACTTC | CASSYSQEYEQYF
12 | - | TRBJ1-6 | - | TRBV5-1 | TGCGCCAGCAGCTCGCTAAATTCACCCCTCCACTTT | CASSSLNSPLHF
15 | - | TRBJ1-2 | TRBD1 | TRBV29-1 | TGCAGCGTTGTGACAGGGCCCTCTTCTAACTATGGCTACACCTTC | CSVVTGPSSNYGYTF
15 | - | TRBJ1-5 | - | TRBV2 | TGTGCCAGCAGTTCAGGGAATGGGGCCCATCAGCCCCAGCATTTT | CASSSGNGAHQPQHF
13 | - | TRBJ2-3 | TRBD2 | TRBV30 | TGTGCCTTGGGACTAGGCGGCACAGATACGCAGTATTTT | CALGLGGTDTQYF
16 | - | TRBJ1-1 | TRBD1 | TRBV9 | TGTGCCAGCAGCGTAGATGCCGGACAGGTAAACACTGAAGCTTTCTTT | CASSVDAGQVNTEAFF
16 | - | TRBJ1-2 | - | TRBV7-9 | TGTGCCAGCAGCTTAGGGGTTGGCACCCTAGGGGATGGCTACACCTTC | CASSLGVGTLGDGYTF
14 | - | TRBJ2-1 | TRBD2 | TRBV9 | TGTGCCAGCAGCGTCCCAGGACTAGCGGATGAGCAGTTCTTC | CASSVPGLADEQFF
15 | - | TRBJ2-7 | TRBD1 | TRBV11-2 | TGTGCCAGCAGCTTAGCACGGACAGGGGGGTACGAGCAGTACTTC | CASSLARTGGYEQYF
15 | - | TRBJ2-1 | TRBD1 | TRBV5-1 | TGCGCCAGCAGCCAAGGACAGGGTCAACACAATGAGCAGTTCTTC | CASSQGQGQHNEQFF
14 | few | TRBJ2-2 | - | TRBV7-2 | TGTGCCAGCAGCTTAGAGGGGTGGGTCGGGGAGCTGTTTTTT | CASSLEGWVGELFF
13 | - | TRBJ1-1 | - | TRBV11-2 | TGTGCCAGCAGCTTAGAAGGTCAGGGTTCAGCTTTCTTT | CASSLEGQGSAFF
13 | - | TRBJ2-7 | - | TRBV6-5 | TGTGCCAGCAGTTATTCGGGAATGCACGAGCAGTACTTC | CASSYSGMHEQYF
17 | few | TRBJ1-3 | TRBD1 | TRBV27 | TGTGCCAGCAGTTTGAGACAGGGGGATAACTCTGGAAACACCATATATTTT | CASSLRQGDNSGNTIYF
15 | few | TRBJ2-5 | TRBD2 | TRBV19 | TGTGCCAGTAGCACTCTAGCGGGGGGGCCGGAGACCCAGTACTTC | CASSTLAGGPETQYF
14 | - | TRBJ2-7 | TRBD2 | TRBV7-2 | TGTGCCAGCAGCCCCGCGGGGAGGGTCTACGAGCAGTACTTC | CASSPAGRVYEQYF
15 | - | TRBJ2-3 | - | TRBV5-4 | TGTGCCAGCAGCTTGGGCAGGGGTCTAGGTGATACGCAGTATTTT | CASSLGRGLGDTQYF
16 | - | TRBJ1-6 | - | TRBV7-2 | TGTGCCAGCAGCTCCGGTAGTTTCACCTATAATTCACCCCTCCACTTT | CASSSGSFTYNSPLHF
17 | - | TRBJ2-7 | - | TRBV27 | TGTGCCAGCAGTTTAAAAGGGGCCTTAACAGGAAACTACGAGCAGTACTTC | CASSLKGALTGNYEQYF
14 | - | TRBJ2-5 | - | TRBV5-1 | TGCGCCAGCAGCTTTTTTGCGGGGTTGGAGACCCAGTACTTC | CASSFFAGLETQYF